Listed here is a single TCR beta chain. Its antigen is not identified. The PCR ran on 60 Vbeta and 13 Jbeta primers. Repertoires were generated with immunoSEQ multiplex PCR, while TCRdb's copy carries only in-frame clones and drops some. The profile shows about 95,000 clones, roughly four fifths of them singletons. CDR1 and CDR2 (germline): WSHSY, SAAADI. The V segment lost 8 bases and the J segment 3 bases; nucleotides outside the gene matches: 5. The CDR3 length is 13 residues. These data come from a study of cytomegalovirus exposure and HLA in healthy donors. Overall study context: Earlier sequencing of 150 million to 200 million T cells yielded 100 million to 140 million unique TCR beta sequences. Study-wide results and limits: Some TCR beta chains (about 170 of them) were listed as cytomegalovirus-associated. The dataset shows that most TCR sequences were rare, while some public TCRs occurred in many donors.

The sequenced material came from PBMCs. The TCR was taken from a young man in good health and CMV-seropositive. The chain has TRBV10-2 and TRBJ2-7; 9 bases align to TRBD1. CDR3 DNA sequence: TGCGCCAGCGGAGGACAGGGGAGCTACGAGCAGTACTTC. Protein sequence: CASGGQGSYEQYF.